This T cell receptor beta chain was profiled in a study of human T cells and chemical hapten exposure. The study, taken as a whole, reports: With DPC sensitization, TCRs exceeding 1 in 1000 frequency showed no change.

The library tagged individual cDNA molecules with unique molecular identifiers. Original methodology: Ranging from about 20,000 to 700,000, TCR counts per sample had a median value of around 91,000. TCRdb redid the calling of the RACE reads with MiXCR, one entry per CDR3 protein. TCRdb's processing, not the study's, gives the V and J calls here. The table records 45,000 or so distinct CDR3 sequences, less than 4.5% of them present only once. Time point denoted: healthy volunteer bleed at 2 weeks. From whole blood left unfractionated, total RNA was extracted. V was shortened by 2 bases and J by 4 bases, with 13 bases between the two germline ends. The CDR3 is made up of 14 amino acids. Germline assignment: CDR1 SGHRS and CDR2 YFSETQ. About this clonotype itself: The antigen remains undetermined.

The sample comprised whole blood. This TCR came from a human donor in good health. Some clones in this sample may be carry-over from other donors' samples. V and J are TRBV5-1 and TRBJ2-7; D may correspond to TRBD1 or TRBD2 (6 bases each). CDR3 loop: CASSFGGGGYEQYF. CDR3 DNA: TGCGCCAGCAGCTTCGGAGGGGGTGGGTACGAGCAGTACTTC.